Listed here are 26 T cell receptor beta chains from one sample, sequenced in a study of blood T cell repertoires in COVID-19. Clones were read by immunoSEQ multiplex PCR, and TCRdb kept only the in-frame ones, dropping some. The data show about 26,000 clones, roughly nine tenths seen once. The sequenced sample consisted of peripheral blood. These receptors all come from a human donor in a cohort sampled during active COVID-19.

CDR3 nucleotide sequence: TGTGCCAGCAGCCTCCTCGGCGGGGGGCTAGAGACCCAGTACTTC. Protein product: CASSLLGGGLETQYF. J is TRBJ2-5 and V is TRBV3-1 (or the pseudogene TRBV3-2); 8 bases agree with TRBD2. The length of the CDR3 is 15 residues. The V gene's germline CDR1 is LGHDT and CDR2 YNNKEL (reference sequence). J gave up 4 bases and V 4 bases, and 8 bases lay outside the gene matches.

This clone was seen just once. The rearrangement uses TRBV5-1 and TRBJ1-6; 10 bases fit TRBD1. V lost 4 bases, J lost 7 bases, and 2 bases stayed unmatched. The germline V gene has CDR1 SGHRS and CDR2 YFSETQ. The CDR3 covers 14 residues. CDR3 sequence reads: CASSDRGHNSPLHF. CDR3 DNA: TGCGCCAGCAGCGACAGGGGGCACAATTCACCCCTCCACTTT.

The chain joins TRBV4-1 to TRBJ2-5; 7 bases agree with TRBD2. V lost 2 bases to trimming and J lost 5 bases; unmatched junction nucleotides: 11. The CDR3 is made up of 16 amino acids. The V gene's germline CDR1 is MGHRA and CDR2 YSYEKL. For the CDR3, the DNA is TGCGCCAGCAGCCAAACCCGGGGCGGGAGTCGGGAGACCCAGTACTTC. Translated: CASSQTRGGSRETQYF.

J is TRBJ2-5 and V is TRBV2; D possibly corresponds to TRBD2 (5 bases). Trimming removed 3 bases at V and 4 bases at J, with 15 bases between. This CDR3 has 15 residues. Germline V gene data show CDR1 as SNHLY and CDR2 as FYNNEI. In DNA, the CDR3 is TGTGCCAGCAGTGAGGATCGGCGGGTCCGAGAGACCCAGTACTTC. It codes for CASSEDRRVRETQYF.

V gene TRBV2 combines with J gene TRBJ2-6; D is unresolved. V lost 7 bases, J lost 0 bases, and 10 bases lay in between. CDR1 and CDR2 from the germline V gene are SNHLY and FYNNEI. CDR3 length: 15 residues. The CDR3 reads CASKFTSSGANVLTF. The CDR3 nucleotides are TGTGCCAGCAAATTCACGAGCTCTGGGGCCAACGTCCTGACTTTC.

V gene TRBV11-2 combines with J gene TRBJ2-2, with 10 bases fitting TRBD2. The germline gives CDR1 SGHAT, CDR2 FQNNGV. CDR3 length equals 15 residues. J was trimmed by 9 bases and V by 7 bases; bases with no gene match: 11. CDR3 protein: CASTQGLAGARELFF. The CDR3 DNA is TGTGCCAGCACCCAAGGGCTAGCGGGAGCCAGGGAGCTGTTTTTT.

V usage is TRBV12-3 or TRBV12-4 and J usage is TRBJ1-6; TRBD1 is a possible D gene (5 bases). Trimming shortened V by 8 bases and J by 4 bases, and 6 bases separated the two germline ends. CDR3 length equals 12 residues. For the CDR3, the DNA is TGTGCCAGCGGGGGGTATAATTCACCCCTCCACTTT. Translating it yields CASGGYNSPLHF.

In this sample, this clone turned up once. The chain links TRBV20-1 to TRBJ2-1; 8 bases agree with TRBD2. The CDR3 has 14 residues. V gave up 3 bases and J gave up 2 bases; unmatched junction bases: 3. Germline CDR1 is DFQATT and CDR2 is SNEGSKA (reference sequence). In nucleotides, the CDR3 is TGCAGTGCTAGTGCACTAGCGGCCTACAATGAGCAGTTCTTC. As protein: CSASALAAYNEQFF.

The chain recombines TRBV6-6 with TRBJ1-2, with D possibly matching TRBD1 (6 bases). CDR3 length: 15 amino acids. Between the trimmed V and J ends, which lost 2 bases and 3 bases, there was a span of 13 bases. Germline V gene lookup returns CDR1 MNHNY and CDR2 SVGAGI (reference sequence). Here the CDR3 DNA reads TGTGCCAGCAGTTACGCCCAGGGGTCGGACTATGGCTACACCTTC. It specifies CASSYAQGSDYGYTF.

This clone occurred a few times. The rearrangement joins TRBV2 to TRBJ1-2; D gene uncertain. CDR3 length: 12 amino acids. Trimming pared 2 bases from V and 11 bases from J, leaving 12 bases between. The germline gives CDR1 SNHLY, CDR2 FYNNEI. The CDR3 region is CASSELGGPYTF. CDR3 nucleotide sequence: TGTGCCAGCAGTGAACTCGGTGGGCCGTACACCTTC. Together with reference TRBV2 and TRBJ1-2, the CDR3 gives the full variable domain: EPEVTQTPSHQVTQMGQEVILRCVPISNHLYFYWYRQILGQKVEFLVSFYNNEISEKSEIFDDQFSVERPDGSNFTLKIRSTKLEDSAMYFCASSELGGPYTFGSGTRLTVV.

The chain joins TRBV7-9 to TRBJ1-3, with a possible D match to TRBD1 (5 bases). CDR1 is SEHNR, CDR2 FQNEAQ, per germline (reference sequence). The CDR3 spans 16 residues. Trimming took off 5 bases at V and 0 bases at J, with 14 bases between the two ends. This CDR3 is CASSGTVGNSGNTIYF. DNA of the CDR3: TGTGCCAGCAGCGGGACTGTGGGGAACTCTGGAAACACCATATATTTT.

The gene calls are TRBV7-9 and TRBJ2-7; 9 bases agree with TRBD1. This CDR3 region has 15 residues. The junction had 5 bases not matched to a gene; V was cut back by 1 base and J by 4 bases. The germline V gene encodes CDR1 SEHNR and CDR2 FQNEAQ (reference sequence). In DNA, the CDR3 is TGTGCCAGCAGCTTAGGAACAGGGGGCCAATACGAGCAGTACTTC. Translating gives CASSLGTGGQYEQYF.

The chain uses TRBV15 and TRBJ2-2, with 7 bases aligning to TRBD1. This CDR3 region has 17 residues. CDR1 is LNHNV and CDR2 is YYDKDF in the germline V gene (reference sequence). Trimming took 2 bases from V and 7 from J; bases not matched to a gene: 13. The CDR3 DNA sequence: TGTGCCACCAGCAGACCCCCGGGACAGCGTACCGGCGGGGAGCTGTTTTTT. Translated: CATSRPPGQRTGGELFF.

The CDR3 spells CASSDREDTEAFF. DNA of the CDR3: TGTGCCAGCAGCGACAGGGAGGACACTGAAGCTTTCTTT. The chain joins TRBV6-4 to TRBJ1-1; 7 bases are a match to TRBD1. Germline CDR1 MRHNA, CDR2 SNTAGT. J lost 3 bases, V lost 6 bases, and 4 bases had no gene match. The CDR3 length is 13 residues.

This clone was recorded only once. The chain employs TRBV6-5 and TRBJ2-3, with TRBD1 as a possible D gene (6 bases). V gave up 2 bases and J gave up 4 bases, with 13 bases separating them. In germline, CDR1 is MNHEY, CDR2 SVGAGI. The CDR3 contains 15 residues. The CDR3, as DNA: TGTGCCAGCAGTTACGGGGGCGGCGTCTCAGATACGCAGTATTTT. Its translation: CASSYGGGVSDTQYF.

V is TRBV5-4 and J is TRBJ2-1; TRBD1 is a possible D gene (7 bases). Trimming pared 1 base from V and 7 bases from J, leaving 12 bases between. Germline assignment: CDR1 SGHNT and CDR2 YYREEE (reference sequence). This CDR3 has 14 residues. CDR3 DNA: TGTGCCAGCAGCTTGATGCAGGGGGGTAATGAGCAGTTCTTC. It codes for CASSLMQGGNEQFF.

This clone was seen once. V is TRBV18 and J is TRBJ2-1; no clear D. This CDR3 has 13 amino acids. The germline gives CDR1 KGHSH, CDR2 LQKENI. Trimming pared 2 bases from V and 6 bases from J, leaving 8 bases between. CDR3 bases: TGTGCCAGCTCACCAACCGAGTTCAATGAGCAGTTCTTC. It translates to CASSPTEFNEQFF.

The chain carries TRBV9 and TRBJ1-2; 7 bases fit TRBD1. With 2 bases clipped from V and 8 bases from J, the junction kept 6 bases outside the gene matches. Germline assignment: CDR1 SGDLS and CDR2 YYNGEE. The CDR3 is 13 residues long. This CDR3 is CASSVGTARGYTF. CDR3 DNA sequence: TGTGCCAGCAGCGTCGGGACAGCTAGAGGCTACACCTTC.

The V and J genes are TRBV9 and TRBJ2-1, with D perhaps TRBD1 (6 bases). CDR3 size: 14 residues. V was cut by 4 bases and J by 8 bases, with 16 bases left in between. Germline V CDR1 and CDR2: SGDLS, YYNGEE. The CDR3 coding sequence is TGTGCCAGCAGCAGAGCCGGGGACAAGGATGAGCAGTTCTTC. The encoded protein is CASSRAGDKDEQFF. Filled out from reference TRBV9 and TRBJ2-1, the complete variable domain reads DSGVTQTPKHLITATGQRVTLRCSPRSGDLSVYWYQQSLDQGLQFLIQYYNGEERAKGNILERFSAQQFPDLHSELNLSSLELGDSALYFCASSRAGDKDEQFFGPGTRLTVL.

The chain couples TRBV6-5 to TRBJ2-7; 11 nucleotides align to TRBD2. The CDR3 runs 16 residues. In germline, CDR1 is MNHEY, CDR2 SVGAGI. Germline trimming cut 2 bases from V and 7 bases from J; bases unmatched to any gene: 10. CDR3 DNA: TGTGCCAGCAGTTACGCACTAGCGGGAGCATCGGATGAGCAGTACTTC. Its translation: CASSYALAGASDEQYF.

This chain joins TRBV28 and TRBJ2-1, with 8 nucleotides matching TRBD2. Germline loops: CDR1 MDHEN, CDR2 SYDVKM. The CDR3 spans 15 residues. V lost 1 base, J lost 4 bases, and 3 bases stayed unmatched. CDR3 coding DNA: TGTGCCAGCAGTTTATTACTAGCGGAGTACAATGAGCAGTTCTTC. Amino acid sequence: CASSLLLAEYNEQFF.

The chain joins TRBV19 to TRBJ2-5; D might be TRBD1 (6 bases). V gave up 5 bases and J gave up 5 bases, with 18 bases separating them. This CDR3 region has 15 residues. The germline CDR1 and CDR2 sequences are LNHDA and SQIVND (reference sequence). CDR3: CASSPRQATVETQYF. DNA of the CDR3: TGTGCCAGTAGTCCCCGACAGGCCACCGTGGAGACCCAGTACTTC.

This chain connects TRBV7-9 to TRBJ1-1; a possible D gene is TRBD1 (5 bases). The CDR3 contains 14 residues. Germline loops: CDR1 SEHNR, CDR2 FQNEAQ (reference sequence). V was shortened by 4 bases and J by 9 bases, with 18 bases between the two germline ends. The CDR3 sequence: CASSSANTGLKAFF. The CDR3 DNA reads TGTGCCAGCAGCTCAGCCAATACGGGACTAAAAGCTTTCTTT.

V gene TRBV3-1 (or the pseudogene TRBV3-2) combines with J gene TRBJ1-1; 9 bases are shared with TRBD1. V lost 5 bases to trimming and J lost 11 bases; unmatched junction nucleotides: 9. CDR1 and CDR2 from the germline V gene are LGHDT and YNNKEL (reference sequence). The CDR3 totals 13 residues. CDR3 sequence reads: CASSRQGVLGAFF. The CDR3 region has the DNA TGTGCCAGCAGCAGACAGGGGGTTTTGGGTGCTTTCTTT.

The genes are TRBV7-6 and TRBJ2-1; possibly TRBD1 for D (5 bases). CDR3 length: 13 residues. The V end was cut by 2 bases, the J end by 9 bases, with 11 bases between. Germline V gene sequence: CDR1 SGHVS, CDR2 FNYEAQ. CDR3 loop: CASSLTRDLEQFF. Written as DNA, the CDR3 is TGTGCCAGCAGCTTAACCAGGGATCTTGAGCAGTTCTTC.

The chain has TRBV18 and TRBJ1-3; 7 bases are shared with TRBD1. Looked up from germline, CDR1 is KGHSH and CDR2 is LQKENI. The CDR3 covers 12 residues. V shed 5 bases, J shed 8 bases, and the junction held 3 bases outside the gene matches. The CDR3 region has the DNA TGTGCCAGCTCAGGGGACAGTGACACCATATATTTT. Amino acid sequence: CASSGDSDTIYF.